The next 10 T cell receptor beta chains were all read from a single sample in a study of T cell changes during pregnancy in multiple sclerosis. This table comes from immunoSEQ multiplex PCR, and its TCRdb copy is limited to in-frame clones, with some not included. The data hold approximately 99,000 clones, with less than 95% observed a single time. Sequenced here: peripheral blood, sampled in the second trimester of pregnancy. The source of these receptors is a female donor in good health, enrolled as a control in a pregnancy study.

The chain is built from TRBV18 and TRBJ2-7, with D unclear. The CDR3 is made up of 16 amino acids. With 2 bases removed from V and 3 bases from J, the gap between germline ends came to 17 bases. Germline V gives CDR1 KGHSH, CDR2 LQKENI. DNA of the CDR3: TGTGCCAGCTCACCAAGAGGCCTAGGTATTGGCTACGAGCAGTACTTC. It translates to CASSPRGLGIGYEQYF.

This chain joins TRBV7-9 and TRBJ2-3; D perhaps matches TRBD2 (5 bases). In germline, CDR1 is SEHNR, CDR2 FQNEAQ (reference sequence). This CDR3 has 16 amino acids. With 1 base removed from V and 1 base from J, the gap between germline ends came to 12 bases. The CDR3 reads CASSLVSAGGTDTQYF. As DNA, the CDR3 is TGTGCCAGCAGCTTAGTCAGTGCCGGGGGCACAGATACGCAGTATTTT.

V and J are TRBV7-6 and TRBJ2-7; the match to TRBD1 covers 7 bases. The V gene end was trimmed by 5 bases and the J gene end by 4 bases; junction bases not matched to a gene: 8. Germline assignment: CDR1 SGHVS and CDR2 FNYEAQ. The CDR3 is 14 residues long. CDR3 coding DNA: TGTGCCAGCAGCCGTGACAGGGCCGTTTACGAGCAGTACTTC. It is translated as CASSRDRAVYEQYF.

This chain's CDR3 is CSVEDRGAYGYTF. CDR3 DNA sequence: TGCAGCGTTGAAGACAGGGGGGCCTATGGCTACACCTTC. J is TRBJ1-2 and V is TRBV29-1; 7 positions agree with TRBD1. Unmatched junction bases numbered 2, after V lost 0 bases and J lost 4 bases. CDR1 and CDR2 (germline): SQVTM, ANQGSEA. The CDR3 runs 13 residues.

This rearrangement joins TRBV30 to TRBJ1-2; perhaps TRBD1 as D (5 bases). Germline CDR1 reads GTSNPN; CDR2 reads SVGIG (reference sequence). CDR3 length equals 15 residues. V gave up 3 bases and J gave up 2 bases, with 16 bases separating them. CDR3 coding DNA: TGTGCCTGGAGCAAGGAGAGACAGCGAAACTATGGCTACACCTTC. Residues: CAWSKERQRNYGYTF.

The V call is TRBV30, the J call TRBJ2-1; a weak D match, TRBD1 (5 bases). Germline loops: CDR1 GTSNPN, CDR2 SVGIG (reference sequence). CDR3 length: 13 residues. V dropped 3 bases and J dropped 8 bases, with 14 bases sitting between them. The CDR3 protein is CAWSQGFSYEQFF. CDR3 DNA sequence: TGTGCCTGGAGCCAGGGATTTTCGTATGAGCAGTTCTTC.

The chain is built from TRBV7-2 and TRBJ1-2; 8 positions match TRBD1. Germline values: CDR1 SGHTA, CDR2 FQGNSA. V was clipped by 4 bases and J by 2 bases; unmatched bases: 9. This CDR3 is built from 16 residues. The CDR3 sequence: CASSSTRDRTNYGYTF. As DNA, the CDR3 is TGTGCCAGCAGCTCGACCCGGGACAGGACCAACTATGGCTACACCTTC.

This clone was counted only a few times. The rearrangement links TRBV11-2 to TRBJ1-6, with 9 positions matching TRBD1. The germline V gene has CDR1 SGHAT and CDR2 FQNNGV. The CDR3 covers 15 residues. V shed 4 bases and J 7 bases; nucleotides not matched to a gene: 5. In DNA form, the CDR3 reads TGTGCCAGCAGCTCAGTGGGACAGGGCAATTCACCCCTCCACTTT. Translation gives CASSSVGQGNSPLHF.

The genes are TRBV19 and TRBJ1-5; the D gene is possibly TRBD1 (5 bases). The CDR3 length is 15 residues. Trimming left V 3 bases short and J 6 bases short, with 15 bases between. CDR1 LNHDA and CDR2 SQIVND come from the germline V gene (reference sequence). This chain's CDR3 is CASSMGPAGGQPQHF. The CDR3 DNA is TGTGCCAGTAGTATGGGGCCCGCCGGTGGTCAGCCCCAGCATTTT.

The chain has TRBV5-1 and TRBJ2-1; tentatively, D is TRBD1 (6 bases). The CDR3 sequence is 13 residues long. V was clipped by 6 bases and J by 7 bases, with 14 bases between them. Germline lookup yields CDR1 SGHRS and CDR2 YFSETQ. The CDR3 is CASMVAGANEQFF. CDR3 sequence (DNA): TGCGCCAGCATGGTGGCAGGGGCGAATGAGCAGTTCTTC.